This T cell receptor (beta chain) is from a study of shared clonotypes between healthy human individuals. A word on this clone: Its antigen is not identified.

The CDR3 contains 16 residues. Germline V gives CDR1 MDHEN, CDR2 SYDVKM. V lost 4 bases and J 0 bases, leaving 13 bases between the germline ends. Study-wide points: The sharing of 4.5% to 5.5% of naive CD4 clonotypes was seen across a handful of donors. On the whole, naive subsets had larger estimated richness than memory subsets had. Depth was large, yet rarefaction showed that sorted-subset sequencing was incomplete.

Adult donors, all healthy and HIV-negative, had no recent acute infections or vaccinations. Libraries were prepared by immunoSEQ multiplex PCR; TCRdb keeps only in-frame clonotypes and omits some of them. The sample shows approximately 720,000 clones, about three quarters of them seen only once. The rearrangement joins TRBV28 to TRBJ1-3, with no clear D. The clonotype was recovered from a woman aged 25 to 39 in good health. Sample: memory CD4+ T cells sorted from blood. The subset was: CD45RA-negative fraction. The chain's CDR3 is CASSSVTMDSGNTIYF. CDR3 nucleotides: TGTGCCAGCAGTTCGGTGACGATGGACTCTGGAAACACCATATATTTT.